Listed here is a single T cell receptor beta chain. What it binds is not known. This specimen comes from a study of post-analysis software for immune sequencing data. Study-wide background: Some patients lacked subtype; others had relapsing-remitting, secondary progressive or progressive-relapsing disease.

The CDR3 extends over 15 amino acids. Germline CDR1 is SGHRS and CDR2 is YFSETQ. V lost 5 bases and J lost 0; bases outside the gene matches: 6. Unique molecular identifiers were built into the TCR beta cDNA libraries. TCRdb re-analysed the PCR reads in MiXCR, keeping a single row per CDR3 protein. The sample has 650,000 to 850,000 distinct CDR3 sequences, about 53% seen once. Broader study findings: When patients were compared with controls, five TRBV segments were more frequent, TRBV5-6, TRBV5-1 and TRBV20-1 among them.

The sequence derives from a girl between 5 and 17 years old with multiple sclerosis. Specimen: blood. This chain joins TRBV5-1 and TRBJ2-3; 7 positions match TRBD2. CDR3 loop: CASSKAGPSTDTQYF. The CDR3 DNA is TGCGCCAGCAGTAAAGCGGGACCGAGCACAGATACGCAGTATTTT.